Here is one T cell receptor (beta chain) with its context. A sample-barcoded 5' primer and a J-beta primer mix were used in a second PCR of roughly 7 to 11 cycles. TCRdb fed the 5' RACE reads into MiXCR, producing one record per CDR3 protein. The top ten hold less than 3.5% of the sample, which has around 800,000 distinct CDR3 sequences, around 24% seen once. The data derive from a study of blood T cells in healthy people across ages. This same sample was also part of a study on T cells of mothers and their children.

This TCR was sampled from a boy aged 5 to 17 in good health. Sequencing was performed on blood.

DNA for the CDR3: TGTGCCAGCAGCTTAGATTCGCTAGCGGGGACCCCCTACGAGCAGTACTTC. It is translated as CASSLDSLAGTPYEQYF. The V call is TRBV11-2, the J call TRBJ2-7; 9 nucleotides match TRBD2. Germline values: CDR1 SGHAT, CDR2 FQNNGV. The V gene end was trimmed by 0 bases and the J gene end by 2 bases; junction bases not matched to a gene: 8. The length of the CDR3 is 17 residues. The variable domain in full, with the rest retrieved from reference TRBV11-2 and TRBJ2-7, is EAGVAQSPRYKIIEKRQSVAFWCNPISGHATLYWYQQILGQGPKLLIQFQNNGVVDDSQLPKDRFSAERLKGVDSTLKIQPAKLEDSAVYLCASSLDSLAGTPYEQYFGPGTRLTVT.